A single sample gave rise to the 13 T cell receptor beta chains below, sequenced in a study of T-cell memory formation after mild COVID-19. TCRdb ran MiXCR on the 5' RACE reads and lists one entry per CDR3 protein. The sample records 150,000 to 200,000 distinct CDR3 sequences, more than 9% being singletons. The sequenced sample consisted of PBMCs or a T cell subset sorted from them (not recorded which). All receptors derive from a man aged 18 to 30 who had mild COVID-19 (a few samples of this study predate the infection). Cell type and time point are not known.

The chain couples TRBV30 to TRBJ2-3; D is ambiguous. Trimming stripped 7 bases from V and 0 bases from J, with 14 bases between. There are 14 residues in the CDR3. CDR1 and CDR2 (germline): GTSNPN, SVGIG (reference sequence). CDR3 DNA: TGTGCCTCACCCGGCGGATCTAGCACAGATACGCAGTATTTT. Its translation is CASPGGSSTDTQYF.

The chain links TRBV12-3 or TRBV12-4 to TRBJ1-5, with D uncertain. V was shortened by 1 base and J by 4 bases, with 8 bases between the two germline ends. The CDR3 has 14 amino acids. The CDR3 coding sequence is TGTGCCAGCAGTTTAGTGGCAGCTAATCAGCCCCAGCATTTT. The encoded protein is CASSLVAANQPQHF.

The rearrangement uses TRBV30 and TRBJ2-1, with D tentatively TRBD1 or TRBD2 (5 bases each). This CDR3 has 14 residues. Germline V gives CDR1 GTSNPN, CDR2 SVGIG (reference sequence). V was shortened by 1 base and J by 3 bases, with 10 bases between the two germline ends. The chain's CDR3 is CAWSEGTNYNEQFF. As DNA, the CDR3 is TGTGCCTGGAGTGAGGGGACGAACTACAATGAGCAGTTCTTC. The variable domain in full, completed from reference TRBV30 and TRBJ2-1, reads SQTIHQWPATLVQPVGSPLSLECTVEGTSNPNLYWYRQAAGRGLQLLFYSVGIGQISSEVPQNLSASRPQDRQFILSSKKLLLSDSGFYLCAWSEGTNYNEQFFGPGTRLTVL.

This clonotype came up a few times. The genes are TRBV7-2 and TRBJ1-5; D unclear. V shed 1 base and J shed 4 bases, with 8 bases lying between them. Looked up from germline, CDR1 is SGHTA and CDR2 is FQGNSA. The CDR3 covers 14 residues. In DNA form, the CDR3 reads TGTGCCAGCAGCTTAGGATTTGGAAATCAGCCCCAGCATTTT. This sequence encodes CASSLGFGNQPQHF.

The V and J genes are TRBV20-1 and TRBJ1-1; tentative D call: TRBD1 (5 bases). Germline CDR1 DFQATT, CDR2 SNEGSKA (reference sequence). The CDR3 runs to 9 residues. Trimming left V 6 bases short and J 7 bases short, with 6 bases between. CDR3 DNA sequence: TGCAGTGCCCAGGGTGAAGCTTTCTTT. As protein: CSAQGEAFF.

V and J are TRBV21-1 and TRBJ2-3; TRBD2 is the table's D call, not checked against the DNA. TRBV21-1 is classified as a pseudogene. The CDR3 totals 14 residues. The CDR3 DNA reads TGTGCCAGCACTCCGCGGGACTGCACAGATACGCAGTATTTT. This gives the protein CASTPRDCTDTQYF.

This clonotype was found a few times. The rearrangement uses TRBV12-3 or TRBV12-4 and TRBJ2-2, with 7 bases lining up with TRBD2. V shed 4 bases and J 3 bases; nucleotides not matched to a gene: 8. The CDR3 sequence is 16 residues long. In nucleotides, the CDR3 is TGTGCCAGCAGTTCCCCCGCGGGGGAGGACACCGGGGAGCTGTTTTTT. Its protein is CASSSPAGEDTGELFF.

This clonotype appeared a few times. CDR3 nucleotide sequence: TGCAGTGCTCCTAGCGGGGGGGCCGCAGATACGCAGTATTTT. It is translated as CSAPSGGAADTQYF. J is TRBJ2-3 and V is TRBV20-1, with 12 bases lining up with TRBD2. V lost 5 bases and J lost 4; bases outside the gene matches: 4. The CDR3 contains 14 residues. Per germline, CDR1 DFQATT and CDR2 SNEGSKA (reference sequence).

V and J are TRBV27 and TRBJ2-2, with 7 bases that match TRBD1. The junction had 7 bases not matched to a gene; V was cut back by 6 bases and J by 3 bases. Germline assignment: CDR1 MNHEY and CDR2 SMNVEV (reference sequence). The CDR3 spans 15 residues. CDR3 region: CASRQTGSDTGELFF. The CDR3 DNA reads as TGTGCCAGCAGACAGACAGGGTCGGACACCGGGGAGCTGTTTTTT.

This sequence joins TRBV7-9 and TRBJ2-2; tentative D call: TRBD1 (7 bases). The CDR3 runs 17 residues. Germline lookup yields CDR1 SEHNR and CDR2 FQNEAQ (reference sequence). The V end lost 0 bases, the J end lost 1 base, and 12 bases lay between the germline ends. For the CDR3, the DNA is TGTGCCAGCAGCTTAGCTTGGGGGGACAGGAACACCGGGGAGCTGTTTTTT. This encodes CASSLAWGDRNTGELFF.

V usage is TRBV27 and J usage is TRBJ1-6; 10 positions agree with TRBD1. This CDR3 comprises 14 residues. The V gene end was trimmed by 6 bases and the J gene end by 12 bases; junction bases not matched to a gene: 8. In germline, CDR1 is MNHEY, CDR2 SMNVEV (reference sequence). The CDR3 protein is CASSIGTGDLPLHF. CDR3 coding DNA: TGTGCCAGCAGCATCGGGACAGGGGATTTACCCCTCCACTTT.

The CDR3 coding sequence is TGTGCCAGCAGCTTAGGGCAGGGGCGGTTCAATGAGCAGTTCTTC. Translating gives CASSLGQGRFNEQFF. This chain joins TRBV7-2 and TRBJ2-1; D is perhaps TRBD1 (6 bases). The length of the CDR3 is 15 residues. Germline assignment: CDR1 SGHTA and CDR2 FQGNSA. V was cut by 1 base and J by 6 bases, with 13 bases left in between.

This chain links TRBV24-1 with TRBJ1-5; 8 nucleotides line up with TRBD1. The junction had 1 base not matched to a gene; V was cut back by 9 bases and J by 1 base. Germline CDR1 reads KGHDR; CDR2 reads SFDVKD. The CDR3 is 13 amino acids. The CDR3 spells CATQGASNQPQHF. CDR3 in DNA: TGTGCCACCCAGGGGGCGAGCAATCAGCCCCAGCATTTT.